These T cell receptor beta chains were read from a single sample in a study of cytomegalovirus exposure and HLA in healthy donors. Data came from immunoSEQ multiplex PCR; TCRdb stores just in-frame clones and leaves some out. The sample carries about 90,000 clones, 55% to 70% recorded once. The sample comprised PBMCs. The source of these receptors is a woman aged 50 to 65 in good health and CMV-seropositive. Both conserved end residues are part of each CDR3. A D gene is named only where the DNA matches it firmly. Only part of the rows carry a size: once, few, many, or a class if the clone is expanded.

d_call: NA
v_call: TRBV6-5
j_call: TRBJ1-6
clone_size: NA
cdr3_aa: CASSQINSPLHF
cdr3_nt: TGTGCCAGCAGTCAGATTAATTCACCCCTCCACTTT

d_call: NA
v_call: TRBV7-8
j_call: TRBJ2-3
clone_size: NA
cdr3_aa: CASSLGASDGDTQYF
cdr3_nt: TGTGCCAGCAGCTTAGGAGCTAGCGACGGGGATACGCAGTATTTT

d_call: NA
v_call: TRBV7-9
j_call: TRBJ1-4
clone_size: few
cdr3_aa: CASSPPNQGLNEKLFF
cdr3_nt: TGTGCCAGCAGCCCCCCGAATCAGGGGCTTAATGAAAAACTGTTTTTT

d_call: NA
v_call: TRBV27
j_call: TRBJ1-1
clone_size: NA
cdr3_aa: CASSDLGGGRITFF
cdr3_nt: TGTGCCAGCAGTGACCTGGGAGGCGGCAGAATAACTTTCTTT

d_call: TRBD1
v_call: TRBV9
j_call: TRBJ1-2
clone_size: few
cdr3_aa: CASSVGDRDDYTF
cdr3_nt: TGTGCCAGCAGCGTAGGAGACAGGGATGACTACACCTTC

d_call: TRBD1
v_call: TRBV4-2
j_call: TRBJ1-1
clone_size: few
cdr3_aa: CASSPETGGYTEAFF
cdr3_nt: TGTGCCAGCAGCCCGGAGACAGGGGGGTACACTGAAGCTTTCTTT

d_call: NA
v_call: TRBV7-2
j_call: TRBJ2-7
clone_size: NA
cdr3_aa: CASSLEARYTAEQYF
cdr3_nt: TGTGCCAGCAGCTTAGAGGCCCGATATACAGCCGAGCAGTACTTC

d_call: TRBD1
v_call: TRBV28
j_call: TRBJ2-7
clone_size: NA
cdr3_aa: CASSFDDRGEQYF
cdr3_nt: TGTGCCAGCAGTTTTGACGACAGGGGCGAGCAGTACTTC

d_call: TRBD2
v_call: TRBV7-3
j_call: TRBJ2-3
clone_size: few
cdr3_aa: CASSETSGTDTQYF
cdr3_nt: TGTGCCAGCAGCGAGACTAGCGGCACAGATACGCAGTATTTT

d_call: NA
v_call: TRBV28
j_call: TRBJ1-2
clone_size: once
cdr3_aa: CASSQTGRGFVYGYTF
cdr3_nt: TGTGCCAGCAGCCAAACCGGGCGGGGTTTTGTCTATGGCTACACCTTC

d_call: NA
v_call: TRBV15
j_call: TRBJ1-6
clone_size: NA
cdr3_aa: CATSREEGAEWSPLHF
cdr3_nt: TGTGCCACCAGCAGAGAGGAAGGGGCGGAATGGTCACCCCTCCACTTT

d_call: NA
v_call: TRBV11-2
j_call: TRBJ2-2
clone_size: NA
cdr3_aa: CASSLVGIPGELFF
cdr3_nt: TGTGCCAGCAGCTTAGTCGGGATCCCCGGGGAGCTGTTTTTT

d_call: TRBD1
v_call: TRBV2
j_call: TRBJ2-7
clone_size: once
cdr3_aa: CASSAIFPSGNRGFSYEQYF
cdr3_nt: TGTGCCAGCAGTGCTATTTTCCCGTCCGGAAACAGGGGATTCTCCTACGAGCAGTACTTC

d_call: NA
v_call: TRBV15
j_call: TRBJ1-2
clone_size: NA
cdr3_aa: CATSGGGFGGYTF
cdr3_nt: TGTGCCACCAGCGGGGGGGGGTTCGGGGGCTACACCTTC

d_call: TRBD2
v_call: TRBV11-2
j_call: TRBJ2-1
clone_size: NA
cdr3_aa: CASSLDALAGLNEQFF
cdr3_nt: TGTGCCAGCAGCTTAGATGCGCTAGCGGGGTTAAATGAGCAGTTCTTC

d_call: TRBD2
v_call: TRBV9
j_call: TRBJ2-7
clone_size: NA
cdr3_aa: CASSAGPGLAGAYEQYF
cdr3_nt: TGTGCCAGCAGCGCTGGGCCGGGACTAGCAGGTGCCTACGAGCAGTACTTC

d_call: TRBD2
v_call: TRBV6-5
j_call: TRBJ2-1
clone_size: NA
cdr3_aa: CASSKIGTSGRFF
cdr3_nt: TGTGCCAGCAGTAAGATAGGGACTAGCGGGCGGTTCTTC

d_call: NA
v_call: TRBV6-5
j_call: TRBJ1-5
clone_size: few
cdr3_aa: CASCVVQGGQPQHF
cdr3_nt: TGTGCCAGCTGCGTAGTACAGGGTGGTCAGCCCCAGCATTTT

d_call: TRBD1
v_call: TRBV5-1
j_call: TRBJ2-3
clone_size: once
cdr3_aa: CASSLGQGRDTQYF
cdr3_nt: TGCGCCAGCAGCTTGGGACAGGGGAGAGATACGCAGTATTTT

d_call: NA
v_call: TRBV28
j_call: TRBJ2-2
clone_size: few
cdr3_aa: CASSSLVFSGVQLLGPGELFF
cdr3_nt: TGTGCCAGCAGTTCTTTGGTGTTCTCAGGGGTCCAACTTCTGGGTCCCGGGGAGCTGTTTTTT

d_call: NA
v_call: TRBV2
j_call: TRBJ1-1
clone_size: few
cdr3_aa: CASERETEAFF
cdr3_nt: TGTGCCAGCGAAAGGGAGACTGAAGCTTTCTTT

d_call: NA
v_call: TRBV5-1
j_call: TRBJ2-3
clone_size: NA
cdr3_aa: CASSGDTESTDTQYF
cdr3_nt: TGCGCCAGCAGTGGGGACACCGAATCCACAGATACGCAGTATTTT

d_call: NA
v_call: TRBV10-1
j_call: TRBJ2-3
clone_size: NA
cdr3_aa: CASSQGSPITDTQYF
cdr3_nt: TGCGCCAGCAGTCAGGGATCACCGATCACAGATACGCAGTATTTT

d_call: NA
v_call: TRBV6-5
j_call: TRBJ1-2
clone_size: NA
cdr3_aa: CASSYSRQNYGYTF
cdr3_nt: TGTGCCAGCAGTTACTCGCGGCAGAACTATGGCTACACCTTC

d_call: TRBD2
v_call: TRBV5-1
j_call: TRBJ2-3
clone_size: NA
cdr3_aa: CASSFLAGDTDTQYF
cdr3_nt: TGCGCCAGCAGCTTTCTAGCGGGGGACACAGATACGCAGTATTTT

d_call: TRBD2
v_call: TRBV6-1
j_call: TRBJ2-7
clone_size: NA
cdr3_aa: CASRRGLAGGEQYF
cdr3_nt: TGTGCCAGCAGGAGAGGACTAGCGGGGGGTGAGCAGTACTTC

d_call: NA
v_call: TRBV30
j_call: TRBJ1-6
clone_size: few
cdr3_aa: CAWSVVGAALHF
cdr3_nt: TGTGCCTGGAGTGTCGTGGGTGCGGCCCTCCACTTT

d_call: NA
v_call: TRBV29-1
j_call: TRBJ1-2
clone_size: NA
cdr3_aa: CSVEGGERDIYGYTF
cdr3_nt: TGCAGCGTTGAGGGGGGGGAGAGGGATATCTATGGCTACACCTTC

d_call: NA
v_call: TRBV6-1
j_call: TRBJ1-2
clone_size: NA
cdr3_aa: CASSEATTANYGYTF
cdr3_nt: TGTGCCAGCAGTGAAGCTACGACAGCTAACTATGGCTACACCTTC

d_call: TRBD2
v_call: TRBV6-5
j_call: TRBJ2-7
clone_size: NA
cdr3_aa: CASRPGLAGGYEQYF
cdr3_nt: TGTGCCAGCAGACCGGGACTAGCGGGGGGCTACGAGCAGTACTTC

d_call: TRBD1
v_call: TRBV7-3
j_call: TRBJ2-1
clone_size: few
cdr3_aa: CASSSLGQGMDEQFF
cdr3_nt: TGTGCCAGCAGCTCCTTGGGACAGGGGATGGATGAGCAGTTCTTC

d_call: NA
v_call: TRBV18
j_call: TRBJ1-3
clone_size: few
cdr3_aa: CASSPRDNFSGNTIYF
cdr3_nt: TGTGCCAGCTCACCCCGGGACAACTTCTCTGGAAACACCATATATTTT

d_call: NA
v_call: TRBV28
j_call: TRBJ2-5
clone_size: NA
cdr3_aa: CASNPQNQETQYF
cdr3_nt: TGTGCCAGCAACCCACAGAATCAAGAGACCCAGTACTTC

d_call: TRBD2
v_call: TRBV11-2
j_call: TRBJ2-1
clone_size: NA
cdr3_aa: CASSLASGGASSYNEQFF
cdr3_nt: TGTGCCAGCAGCTTAGCTAGCGGGGGGGCGAGCTCCTACAATGAGCAGTTCTTC

d_call: TRBD1
v_call: TRBV5-1
j_call: TRBJ2-7
clone_size: NA
cdr3_aa: CASRKDRPLSYEQYF
cdr3_nt: TGCGCCAGCAGAAAGGACAGGCCACTTTCATACGAGCAGTACTTC

d_call: TRBD2
v_call: TRBV5-1
j_call: TRBJ2-3
clone_size: NA
cdr3_aa: CASSPGTSGVTDTQYF
cdr3_nt: TGCGCCAGCAGCCCCGGGACTAGCGGGGTAACAGATACGCAGTATTTT

d_call: NA
v_call: TRBV9
j_call: TRBJ2-1
clone_size: NA
cdr3_aa: CASSFRGDSYNEQFF
cdr3_nt: TGTGCCAGCAGCTTCCGGGGTGACTCCTACAATGAGCAGTTCTTC

d_call: NA
v_call: TRBV1
j_call: TRBJ2-3
clone_size: NA
cdr3_aa: CTSSQDPRAGGFTDTQYF
cdr3_nt: TGCACCAGCAGCCAAGATCCTCGGGCAGGGGGATTCACAGATACGCAGTATTTT

d_call: TRBD1
v_call: TRBV5-1
j_call: TRBJ2-7
clone_size: NA
cdr3_aa: CASSLTGTGSYEQYF
cdr3_nt: TGCGCCAGCAGCTTGACCGGGACAGGGTCATACGAGCAGTACTTC

d_call: TRBD1
v_call: TRBV5-1
j_call: TRBJ1-1
clone_size: NA
cdr3_aa: CASSLRTGELSEAFF
cdr3_nt: TGCGCCAGCAGCTTGAGGACAGGGGAACTGTCTGAAGCTTTCTTT